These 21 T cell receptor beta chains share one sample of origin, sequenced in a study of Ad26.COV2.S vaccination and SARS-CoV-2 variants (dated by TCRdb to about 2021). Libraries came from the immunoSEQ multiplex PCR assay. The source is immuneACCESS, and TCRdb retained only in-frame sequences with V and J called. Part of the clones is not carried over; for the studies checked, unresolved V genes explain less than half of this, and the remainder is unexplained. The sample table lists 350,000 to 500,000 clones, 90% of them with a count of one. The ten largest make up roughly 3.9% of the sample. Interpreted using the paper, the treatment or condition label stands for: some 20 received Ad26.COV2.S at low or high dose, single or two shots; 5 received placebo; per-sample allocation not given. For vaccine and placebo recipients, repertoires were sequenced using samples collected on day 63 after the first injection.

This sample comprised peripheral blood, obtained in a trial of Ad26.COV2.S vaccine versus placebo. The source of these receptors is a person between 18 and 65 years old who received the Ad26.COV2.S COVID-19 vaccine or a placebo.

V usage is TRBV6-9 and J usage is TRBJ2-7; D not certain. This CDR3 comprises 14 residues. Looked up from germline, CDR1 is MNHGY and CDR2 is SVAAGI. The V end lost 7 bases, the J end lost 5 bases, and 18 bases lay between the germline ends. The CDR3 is CASNLSTVADEQYF. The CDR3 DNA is TGTGCCAGCAATCTGTCGACGGTAGCAGACGAGCAGTACTTC.

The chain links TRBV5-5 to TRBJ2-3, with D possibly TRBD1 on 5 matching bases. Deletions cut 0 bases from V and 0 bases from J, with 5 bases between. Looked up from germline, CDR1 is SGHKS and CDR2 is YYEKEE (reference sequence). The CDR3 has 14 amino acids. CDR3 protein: CASSLEGSTDTQYF. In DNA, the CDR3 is TGTGCCAGCAGCTTGGAGGGGAGCACAGATACGCAGTATTTT. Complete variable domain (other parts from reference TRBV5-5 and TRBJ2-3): DAGVTQSPTHLIKTRGQQVTLRCSPISGHKSVSWYQQVLGQGPQFIFQYYEKEERGRGNFPDRFSARQFPNYSSELNVNALLLGDSALYLCASSLEGSTDTQYFGPGTRLTVL.

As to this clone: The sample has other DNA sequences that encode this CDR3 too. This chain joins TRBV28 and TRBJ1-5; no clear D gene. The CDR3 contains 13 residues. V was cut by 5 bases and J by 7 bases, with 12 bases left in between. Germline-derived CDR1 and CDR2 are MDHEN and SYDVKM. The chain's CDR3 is CASSPGLGQPQHF. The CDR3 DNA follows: TGTGCCAGCAGTCCGGGGTTGGGGCAGCCCCAGCATTTT.

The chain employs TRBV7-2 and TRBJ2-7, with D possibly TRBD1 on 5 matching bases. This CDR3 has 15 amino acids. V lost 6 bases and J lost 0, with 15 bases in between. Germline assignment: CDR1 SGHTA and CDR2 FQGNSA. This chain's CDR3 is CASSLTYRSSYEQYF. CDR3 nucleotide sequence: TGTGCCAGCAGTTTGACCTACAGGAGCTCCTACGAGCAGTACTTC.

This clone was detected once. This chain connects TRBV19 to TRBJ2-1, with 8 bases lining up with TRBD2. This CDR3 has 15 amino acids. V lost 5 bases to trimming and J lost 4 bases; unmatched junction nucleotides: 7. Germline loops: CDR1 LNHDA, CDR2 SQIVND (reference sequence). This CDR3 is CASSPAGGSYNEQFF. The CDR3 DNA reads TGTGCCAGTAGTCCCGCGGGGGGATCTTACAATGAGCAGTTCTTC.

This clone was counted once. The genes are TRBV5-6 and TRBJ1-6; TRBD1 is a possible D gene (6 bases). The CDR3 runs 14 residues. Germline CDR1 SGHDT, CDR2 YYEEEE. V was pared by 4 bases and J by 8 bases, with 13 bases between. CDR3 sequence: CASSDTSGDSPLHF. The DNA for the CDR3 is TGTGCCAGCAGCGATACTTCAGGGGATTCACCCCTCCACTTT.

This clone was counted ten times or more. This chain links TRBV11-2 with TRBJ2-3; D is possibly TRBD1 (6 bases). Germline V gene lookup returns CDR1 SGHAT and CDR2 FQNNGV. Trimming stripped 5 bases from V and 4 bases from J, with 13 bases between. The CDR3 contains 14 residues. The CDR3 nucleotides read TGTGCCAGCAGCAGGAACAGGGTGGCAGATACGCAGTATTTT. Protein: CASSRNRVADTQYF.

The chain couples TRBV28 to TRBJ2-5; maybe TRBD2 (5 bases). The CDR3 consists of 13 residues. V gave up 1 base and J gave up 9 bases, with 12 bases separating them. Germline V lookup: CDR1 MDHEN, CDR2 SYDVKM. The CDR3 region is CASSLSNPGAQYF. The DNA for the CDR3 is TGTGCCAGCAGTTTATCCAACCCCGGGGCCCAGTACTTC. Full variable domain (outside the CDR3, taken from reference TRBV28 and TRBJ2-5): DVKVTQSSRYLVKRTGEKVFLECVQDMDHENMFWYRQDPGLGLRLIYFSYDVKMKEKGDIPEGYSVSREKKERFSLILESASTNQTSMYLCASSLSNPGAQYFGPGTRLLVL.

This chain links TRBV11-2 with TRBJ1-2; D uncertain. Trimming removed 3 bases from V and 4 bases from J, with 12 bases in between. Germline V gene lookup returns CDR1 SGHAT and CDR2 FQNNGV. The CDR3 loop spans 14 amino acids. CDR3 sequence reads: CASSLRTDPYGYTF. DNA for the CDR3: TGTGCCAGCAGCTTGCGGACCGACCCCTATGGCTACACCTTC.

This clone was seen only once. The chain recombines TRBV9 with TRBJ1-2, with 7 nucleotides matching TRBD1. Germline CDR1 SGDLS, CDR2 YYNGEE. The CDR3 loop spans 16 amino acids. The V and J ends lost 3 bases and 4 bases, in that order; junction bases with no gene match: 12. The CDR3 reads CASSDNREGQLYGYTF. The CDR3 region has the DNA TGTGCCAGCAGCGACAACCGGGAGGGACAGCTCTATGGCTACACCTTC.

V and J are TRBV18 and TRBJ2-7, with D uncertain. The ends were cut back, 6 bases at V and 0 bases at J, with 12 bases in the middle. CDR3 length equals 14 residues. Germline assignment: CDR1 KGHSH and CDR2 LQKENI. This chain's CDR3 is CASSPKSSSYEQYF. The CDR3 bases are TGTGCCAGCTCTCCAAAATCCAGCTCCTACGAGCAGTACTTC.

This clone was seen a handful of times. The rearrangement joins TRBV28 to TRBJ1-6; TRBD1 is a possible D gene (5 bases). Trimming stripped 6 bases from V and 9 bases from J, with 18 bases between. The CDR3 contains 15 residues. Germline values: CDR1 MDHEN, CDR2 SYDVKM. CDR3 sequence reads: CASSPARTNLSPLHF. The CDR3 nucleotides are TGTGCCAGCAGCCCCGCGAGGACAAACCTTTCACCCCTCCACTTT. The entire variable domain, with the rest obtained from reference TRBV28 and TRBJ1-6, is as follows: DVKVTQSSRYLVKRTGEKVFLECVQDMDHENMFWYRQDPGLGLRLIYFSYDVKMKEKGDIPEGYSVSREKKERFSLILESASTNQTSMYLCASSPARTNLSPLHFGNGTRLTVT.

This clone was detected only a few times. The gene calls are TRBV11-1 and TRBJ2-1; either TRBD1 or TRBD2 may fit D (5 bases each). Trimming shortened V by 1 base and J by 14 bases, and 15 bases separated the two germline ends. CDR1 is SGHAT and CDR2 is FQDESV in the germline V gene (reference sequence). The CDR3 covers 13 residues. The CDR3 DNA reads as TGTGCCAGCAGCTTAGGACGGCAGGGAGAAAAGTTCTTC. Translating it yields CASSLGRQGEKFF.

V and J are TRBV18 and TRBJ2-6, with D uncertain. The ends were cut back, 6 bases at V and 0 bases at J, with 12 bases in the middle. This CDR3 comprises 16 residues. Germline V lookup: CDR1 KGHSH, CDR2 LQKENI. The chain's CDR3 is CASSPGVGSGANVLTF. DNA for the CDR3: TGTGCCAGCTCGCCGGGTGTTGGCTCTGGGGCCAACGTCCTGACTTTC.

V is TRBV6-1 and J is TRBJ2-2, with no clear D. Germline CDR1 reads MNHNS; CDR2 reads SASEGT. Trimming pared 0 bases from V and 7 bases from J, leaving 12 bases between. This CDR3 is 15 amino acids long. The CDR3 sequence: CASSEALGMVGELFF. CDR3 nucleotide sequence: TGTGCCAGCAGTGAAGCCCTAGGAATGGTCGGGGAGCTGTTTTTT.

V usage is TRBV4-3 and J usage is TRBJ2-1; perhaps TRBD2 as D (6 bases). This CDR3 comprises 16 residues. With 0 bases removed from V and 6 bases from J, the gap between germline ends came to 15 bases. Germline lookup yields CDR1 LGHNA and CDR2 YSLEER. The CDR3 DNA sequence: TGCGCCAGCAGCCAAGAAACCTGGACCGGGGGCAATGAGCAGTTCTTC. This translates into CASSQETWTGGNEQFF.

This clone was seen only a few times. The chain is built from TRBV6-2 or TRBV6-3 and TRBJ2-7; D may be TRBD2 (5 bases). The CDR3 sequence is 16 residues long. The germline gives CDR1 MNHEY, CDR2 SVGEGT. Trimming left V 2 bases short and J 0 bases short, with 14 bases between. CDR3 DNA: TGTGCCAGCAGTTACCTGAGGACTTTGAGCTCCTACGAGCAGTACTTC. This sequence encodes CASSYLRTLSSYEQYF.

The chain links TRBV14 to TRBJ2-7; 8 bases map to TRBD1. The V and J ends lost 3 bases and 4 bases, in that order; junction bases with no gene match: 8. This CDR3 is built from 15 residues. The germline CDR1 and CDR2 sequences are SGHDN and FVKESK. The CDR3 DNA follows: TGTGCCAGCAGCCATACGGACAGGGAATTTTACGAGCAGTACTTC. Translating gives CASSHTDREFYEQYF.

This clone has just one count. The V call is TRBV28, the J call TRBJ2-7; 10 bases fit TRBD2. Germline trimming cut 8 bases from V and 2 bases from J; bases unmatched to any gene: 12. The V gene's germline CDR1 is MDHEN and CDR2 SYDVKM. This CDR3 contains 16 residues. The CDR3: CASSSIIAGGTYEQYF. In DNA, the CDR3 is TGTGCCAGCTCCTCGATTATAGCGGGAGGCACCTACGAGCAGTACTTC. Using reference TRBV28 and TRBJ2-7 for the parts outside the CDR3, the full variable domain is DVKVTQSSRYLVKRTGEKVFLECVQDMDHENMFWYRQDPGLGLRLIYFSYDVKMKEKGDIPEGYSVSREKKERFSLILESASTNQTSMYLCASSSIIAGGTYEQYFGPGTRLTVT.

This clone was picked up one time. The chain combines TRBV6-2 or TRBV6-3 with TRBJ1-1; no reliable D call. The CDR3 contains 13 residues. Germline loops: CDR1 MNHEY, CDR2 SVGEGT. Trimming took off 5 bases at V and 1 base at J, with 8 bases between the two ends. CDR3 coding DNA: TGTGCCAGCAGTGAGGTCCGGAACACTGAAGCTTTCTTT. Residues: CASSEVRNTEAFF.

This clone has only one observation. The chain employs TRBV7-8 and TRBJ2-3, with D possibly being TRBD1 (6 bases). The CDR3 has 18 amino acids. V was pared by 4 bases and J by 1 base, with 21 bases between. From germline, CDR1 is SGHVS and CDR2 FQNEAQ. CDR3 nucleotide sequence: TGTGCCAGCAGCTCAAGCAGGGGCCTGGGATGGGGCACAGATACGCAGTATTTT. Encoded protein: CASSSSRGLGWGTDTQYF. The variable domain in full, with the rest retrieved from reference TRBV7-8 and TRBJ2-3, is GAGVSQSPRYKVAKRGQDVALRCDPISGHVSLFWYQQALGQGPEFLTYFQNEAQLDKSGLPSDRFFAERPEGSVSTLKIQRTQQEDSAVYLCASSSSRGLGWGTDTQYFGPGTRLTVL.